The source of this TCR beta chain is a study of shared clonotypes between healthy human individuals. Study-level findings and limits: Clonotype sharing among the donors was expected to vary with sequencing depth. Memory subsets had estimated richness that was generally smaller than that of naive subsets.

There were no recent acute infections or vaccinations among the donors, who were healthy HIV-negative adults. The study separated CD4+ cells into CD45RA+ naive and CD45RA-negative memory subsets. Germline lookup yields CDR1 SSHAT and CDR2 FNYEAQ (reference sequence). The germline V and J ends were trimmed by 6 bases and 4 bases, with 12 bases remaining between them. The CDR3 loop spans 13 amino acids. The table came from immunoSEQ multiplex PCR; TCRdb's copy has only in-frame clones and leaves some out. There are approximately 530,000 clones in the sample; approximately 94% occur only once, and around 0.067% lies in the top ten. With respect to this clone: The antigen remains undetermined.

V gene TRBV7-7 combines with J gene TRBJ2-5; D remains unclear. This TCR was sampled from a woman under 40 in good health. The sample was naive CD4+ T cells sorted from blood. Subset reported: CD45RA+ positively selected. Here the CDR3 DNA reads TGTGCCAGCAGTCCTCTCCGCCGAGAGACCCAGTACTTC. It yields the protein CASSPLRRETQYF.